The rows below give T cell receptor beta chains drawn from one sample of a study of blood T cell repertoires in COVID-19. Generated by immunoSEQ multiplex PCR, the TCRdb table keeps only in-frame clones and is missing some. The table has about 81,000 clones, about 86% seen once; the top ten hold approximately 4.4%. The sample consisted of peripheral blood. Source of these receptors: a woman at least 80 years old with acute or convalescent COVID-19. Each CDR3 is given with its conserved first and last residue. Fields, in order: V gene, clone size, D gene, J gene, CDR3 DNA, CDR3 protein. D genes are given only for firm matches. Clone sizes are given selectively: once, few, many, or a class where the clone is expanded.

V: TRBV21-1; size: NA; D: NA; J: TRBJ1-5; DNA: TGTGCCAGCAGCAAAGTCGGGAGGGGCCGGGACATCCAATGGTGGAGCAATCAGCCCCAGCATTTT; CDR3: CASSKVGRGRDIQWWSNQPQHF
V: TRBV19; size: NA; D: NA; J: TRBJ2-1; DNA: TGTGCCAGTAGTACATTCGGTTATGAGCAGTTCTTC; CDR3: CASSTFGYEQFF
V: TRBV7-8; size: NA; D: NA; J: TRBJ2-3; DNA: TGTGCCAGCAGCTCTGACATTTTAGGGGTCAAATTCACAGATACGCAGTATTTT; CDR3: CASSSDILGVKFTDTQYF
V: TRBV11-2; size: NA; D: NA; J: TRBJ1-6; DNA: TGTGCCAGCAGCTTAGATCGCGGGTCACCCCTCCACTTT; CDR3: CASSLDRGSPLHF
V: TRBV2; size: NA; D: NA; J: TRBJ1-6; DNA: TGTGCCAGCAGTGAAACGTACGGGGGAAGGTCCTATAATTCACCCCTCCACTTT; CDR3: CASSETYGGRSYNSPLHF
V: TRBV24-1; size: NA; D: TRBD2; J: TRBJ2-1; DNA: TGTGCCACCGGGGCTAGCGGGAGGCCTAATGAGCAGTTCTTC; CDR3: CATGASGRPNEQFF
V: TRBV27; size: NA; D: NA; J: TRBJ1-1; DNA: TGTGCCAGCAGCGGAAGAGCCAGTCAGGGCGGCACTGAAGCTTTCTTT; CDR3: CASSGRASQGGTEAFF
V: TRBV6-6; size: NA; D: NA; J: TRBJ2-5; DNA: TGTGCCAGACGGGTAGAGACCCAGTACTTC; CDR3: CARRVETQYF
V: TRBV29-1; size: NA; D: TRBD1; J: TRBJ2-7; DNA: TGCAGCGTTGAAGAGTTCACCGGGACAGGGTCCTACGAGCAGTACTTC; CDR3: CSVEEFTGTGSYEQYF
V: TRBV3-1/TRBV3-2; size: NA; D: TRBD2; J: TRBJ2-3; DNA: TGTGCCAGCAGCCACGGGACTAGCGGGAGGGTTAATACGCAGTATTTT; CDR3: CASSHGTSGRVNTQYF
V: TRBV7-9; size: NA; D: TRBD2; J: TRBJ2-1; DNA: TGTGCCAGCAGCTCCCAGACTAGCAGCGAGCAGTTCTTC; CDR3: CASSSQTSSEQFF
V: TRBV18; size: NA; D: NA; J: TRBJ2-1; DNA: TGTGCCAGCTCACCCTTCGAGGGATCCAGGGGTGGCAATGAGCAGTTCTTC; CDR3: CASSPFEGSRGGNEQFF
V: TRBV19; size: NA; D: NA; J: TRBJ2-3; DNA: TGTGCCAGTAGTATCGGTGTGGGGGCCCGCACAGATACGCAGTATTTT; CDR3: CASSIGVGARTDTQYF
V: TRBV4-2; size: few; D: TRBD1; J: TRBJ1-4; DNA: TGTGCCAGCAGCCAAGATCGTTTGGGGACAGGGGAGGAAAAACTGTTTTTT; CDR3: CASSQDRLGTGEEKLFF
V: TRBV7-3; size: NA; D: NA; J: TRBJ1-2; DNA: TGTGCCAGCAGCCCCGATTCGGGTTTCAGTGGCTACACCTTC; CDR3: CASSPDSGFSGYTF
V: TRBV9; size: once; D: NA; J: TRBJ1-3; DNA: TGTGCCAGCAGCGGGTCGATTGGCCAAAACGGAAACACCATATATTTT; CDR3: CASSGSIGQNGNTIYF
V: TRBV19; size: few; D: TRBD2; J: TRBJ2-3; DNA: TGTGCCAGTAGACGAGGGGCACTAGCGGGAGTGAGCACAGATACGCAGTATTTT; CDR3: CASRRGALAGVSTDTQYF
V: TRBV2; size: NA; D: NA; J: TRBJ1-1; DNA: TGTGCCAGCAGTGCGGGGGGCCTGAACACTGAAGCTTTCTTT; CDR3: CASSAGGLNTEAFF
V: TRBV5-1; size: NA; D: NA; J: TRBJ2-7; DNA: TGCGCCAGCAGCCCCAGCGGGCTAGACCCCTACGAGCAGTACTTC; CDR3: CASSPSGLDPYEQYF
V: TRBV25-1; size: NA; D: NA; J: TRBJ2-7; DNA: TGTGCCAGCAGTGATCCCGTGAGCGCTGCCGGGACACATCACGAGCAGTACTTC; CDR3: CASSDPVSAAGTHHEQYF
V: TRBV11-2; size: once; D: NA; J: TRBJ1-2; DNA: TGTGCCAGCAGCCCCGACAGGTTCTATGGCTACACCTTC; CDR3: CASSPDRFYGYTF
V: TRBV9; size: NA; D: TRBD1; J: TRBJ2-7; DNA: TGTGCCAGCAGCGCCGGGACAGGGGGCTACGAGCAGTACTTC; CDR3: CASSAGTGGYEQYF
V: TRBV14; size: NA; D: TRBD1; J: TRBJ1-3; DNA: TGTGCCAGCAGCCGCAAACAGGGGGCCAGAAACACCATATATTTT; CDR3: CASSRKQGARNTIYF
V: TRBV10-3; size: few; D: TRBD2; J: TRBJ2-7; DNA: TGTGCCATCAAGGGGACTAGCTATGACGAGCAGTACTTC; CDR3: CAIKGTSYDEQYF
V: TRBV11-2; size: NA; D: NA; J: TRBJ1-5; DNA: TGTGCCAGCAGCCCAGACCGCGGACAGACCAATCAGCCCCAGCATTTT; CDR3: CASSPDRGQTNQPQHF
V: TRBV19; size: NA; D: NA; J: TRBJ1-1; DNA: TGTGCCAGTAGTATAAATACCAGAACCCTTACCCAAGCTTTCTTT; CDR3: CASSINTRTLTQAFF